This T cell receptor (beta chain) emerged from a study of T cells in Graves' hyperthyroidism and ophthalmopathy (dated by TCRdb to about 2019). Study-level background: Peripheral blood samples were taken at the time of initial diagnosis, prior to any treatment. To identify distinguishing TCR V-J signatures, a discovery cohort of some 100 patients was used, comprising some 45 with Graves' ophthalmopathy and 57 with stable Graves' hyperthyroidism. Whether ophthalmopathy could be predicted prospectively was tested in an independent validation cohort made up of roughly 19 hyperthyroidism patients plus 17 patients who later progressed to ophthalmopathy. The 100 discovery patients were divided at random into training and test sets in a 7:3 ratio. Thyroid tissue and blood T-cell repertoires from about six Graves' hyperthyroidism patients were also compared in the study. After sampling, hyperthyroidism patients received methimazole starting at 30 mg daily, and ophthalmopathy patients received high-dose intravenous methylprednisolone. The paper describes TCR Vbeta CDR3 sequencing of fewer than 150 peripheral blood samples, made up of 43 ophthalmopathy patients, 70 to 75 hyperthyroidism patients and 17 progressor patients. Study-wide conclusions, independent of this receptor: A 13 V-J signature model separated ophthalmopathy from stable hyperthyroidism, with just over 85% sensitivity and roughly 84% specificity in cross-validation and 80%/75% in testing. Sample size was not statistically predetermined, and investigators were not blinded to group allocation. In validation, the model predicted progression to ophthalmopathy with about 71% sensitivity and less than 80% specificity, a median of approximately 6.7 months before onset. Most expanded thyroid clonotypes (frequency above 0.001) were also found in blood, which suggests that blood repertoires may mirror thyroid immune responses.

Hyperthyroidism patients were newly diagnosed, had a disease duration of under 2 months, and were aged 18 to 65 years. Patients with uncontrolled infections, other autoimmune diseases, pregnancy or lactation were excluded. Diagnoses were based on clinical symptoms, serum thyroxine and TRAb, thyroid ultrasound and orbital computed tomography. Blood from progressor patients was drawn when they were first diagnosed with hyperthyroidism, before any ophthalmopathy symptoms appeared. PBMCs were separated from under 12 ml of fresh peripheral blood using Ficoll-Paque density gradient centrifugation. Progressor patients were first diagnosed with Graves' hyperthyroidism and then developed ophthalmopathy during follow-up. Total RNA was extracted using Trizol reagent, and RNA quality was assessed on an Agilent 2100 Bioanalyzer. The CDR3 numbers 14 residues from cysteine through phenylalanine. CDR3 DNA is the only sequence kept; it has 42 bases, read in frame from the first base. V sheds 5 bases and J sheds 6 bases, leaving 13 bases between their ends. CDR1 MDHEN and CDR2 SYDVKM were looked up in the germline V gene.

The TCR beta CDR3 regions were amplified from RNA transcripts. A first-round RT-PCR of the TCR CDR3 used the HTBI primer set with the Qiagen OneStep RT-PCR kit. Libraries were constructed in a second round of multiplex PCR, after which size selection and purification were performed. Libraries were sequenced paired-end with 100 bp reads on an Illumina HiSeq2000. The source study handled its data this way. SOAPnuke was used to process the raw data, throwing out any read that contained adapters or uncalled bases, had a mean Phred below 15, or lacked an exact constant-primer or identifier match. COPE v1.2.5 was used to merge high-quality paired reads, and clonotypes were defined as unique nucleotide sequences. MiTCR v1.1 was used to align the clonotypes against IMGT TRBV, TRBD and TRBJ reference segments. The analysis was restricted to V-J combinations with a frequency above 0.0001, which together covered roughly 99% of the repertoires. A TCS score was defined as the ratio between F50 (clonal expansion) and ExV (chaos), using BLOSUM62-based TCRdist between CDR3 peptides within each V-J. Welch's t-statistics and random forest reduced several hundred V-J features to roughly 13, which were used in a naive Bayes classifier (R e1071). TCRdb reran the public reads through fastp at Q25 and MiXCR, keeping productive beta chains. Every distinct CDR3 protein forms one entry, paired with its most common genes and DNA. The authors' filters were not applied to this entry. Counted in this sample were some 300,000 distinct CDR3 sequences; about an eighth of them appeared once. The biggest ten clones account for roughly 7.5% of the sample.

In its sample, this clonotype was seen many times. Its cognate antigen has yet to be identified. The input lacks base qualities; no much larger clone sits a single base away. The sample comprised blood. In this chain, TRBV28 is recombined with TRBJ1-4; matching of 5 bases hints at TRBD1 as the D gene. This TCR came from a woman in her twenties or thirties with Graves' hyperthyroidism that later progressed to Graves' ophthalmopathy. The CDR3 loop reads CASSQGASYEKLFF. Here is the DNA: TGTGCCAGCAGTCAAGGGGCGAGTTATGAAAAACTGTTTTTT.